These T cell receptor beta chains were read from a single sample in a study of T cell responses to AZD1222 COVID-19 vaccine. This table comes from immunoSEQ multiplex PCR, and its TCRdb copy is limited to in-frame clones, with some not included. The table lists just over 60,000 clones, over 60% of them singletons. The sequencing here drew on peripheral blood, taken on day 0 of AZD1222 vaccination. The receptor source for this set is an adult in good health. The CDR3 runs from the conserved cysteine through the conserved F or W. The order of the fields is V gene, D gene, J gene, clone size, CDR3 protein, CDR3 DNA. The D gene is left open where the match is weak. The size of a clone is reported for some rows only, either as once, few or many, or as a class for expanded clones.

v_gene: TRBV7-2; d_gene: -; j_gene: TRBJ1-6; abundance: -; CDR3aa: CASSLDPANSPLHF; CDR3nt: TGTGCCAGCAGCTTAGATCCAGCTAATTCACCCCTCCACTTT
v_gene: TRBV3-1/TRBV3-2; d_gene: -; j_gene: TRBJ2-3; abundance: -; CDR3aa: CASRGGADTQYF; CDR3nt: TGTGCCAGCAGGGGCGGCGCAGATACGCAGTATTTT
v_gene: TRBV2; d_gene: TRBD1; j_gene: TRBJ1-1; abundance: -; CDR3aa: CATSGTGEAFF; CDR3nt: TGTGCCACGTCCGGGACAGGCGAAGCTTTCTTT
v_gene: TRBV2; d_gene: -; j_gene: TRBJ2-3; abundance: -; CDR3aa: CASSGQLTDTQYF; CDR3nt: TGTGCCAGCAGTGGACAGCTAACAGATACGCAGTATTTT
v_gene: TRBV7-8; d_gene: -; j_gene: TRBJ1-1; abundance: -; CDR3aa: CASSLQVYTEAFF; CDR3nt: TGTGCCAGCAGCTTACAAGTTTACACTGAAGCTTTCTTT
v_gene: TRBV7-9; d_gene: TRBD1; j_gene: TRBJ1-2; abundance: -; CDR3aa: CASSPRTGGGYTF; CDR3nt: TGTGCCAGCAGCCCAAGGACAGGGGGTGGCTACACCTTC
v_gene: TRBV7-2; d_gene: -; j_gene: TRBJ2-3; abundance: -; CDR3aa: CASNFERADTQYF; CDR3nt: TGTGCCAGCAATTTTGAGAGGGCAGATACGCAGTATTTT
v_gene: TRBV14; d_gene: -; j_gene: TRBJ1-2; abundance: many; CDR3aa: CASSQVRSETGYGYTF; CDR3nt: TGTGCCAGCAGCCAAGTTAGGAGCGAGACGGGGTATGGCTACACCTTC
v_gene: TRBV6-5; d_gene: -; j_gene: TRBJ2-7; abundance: few; CDR3aa: CASRDGTSGGEQYF; CDR3nt: TGTGCCAGCAGAGACGGGACCTCAGGAGGGGAGCAGTACTTC
v_gene: TRBV5-6; d_gene: TRBD1; j_gene: TRBJ2-2; abundance: -; CDR3aa: CASSFPGTVGGNGELFF; CDR3nt: TGTGCCAGCAGCTTTCCCGGGACAGTAGGAGGTAACGGGGAGCTGTTTTTT
v_gene: TRBV9; d_gene: TRBD1; j_gene: TRBJ2-2; abundance: once; CDR3aa: CASSTRQGRPGELFF; CDR3nt: TGTGCCAGCAGCACTCGACAGGGACGCCCCGGGGAGCTGTTTTTT
v_gene: TRBV6-5; d_gene: -; j_gene: TRBJ1-3; abundance: -; CDR3aa: CASRGSISGNTIYF; CDR3nt: TGTGCCAGCAGGGGATCCATCTCTGGAAACACCATATATTTT
v_gene: TRBV2; d_gene: -; j_gene: TRBJ1-6; abundance: -; CDR3aa: CASSVNRNNSPLHF; CDR3nt: TGTGCCAGCAGTGTTAACAGAAATAATTCACCCCTCCACTTT
v_gene: TRBV7-3; d_gene: -; j_gene: TRBJ2-3; abundance: -; CDR3aa: CASSLTPGGTDTQYF; CDR3nt: TGTGCCAGCAGCTTAACACCGGGGGGCACAGATACGCAGTATTTT
v_gene: TRBV10-3; d_gene: TRBD1; j_gene: TRBJ1-1; abundance: -; CDR3aa: CAISAGDRGRTEAFF; CDR3nt: TGTGCCATCAGTGCGGGGGACAGGGGGCGAACTGAAGCTTTCTTT
v_gene: TRBV7-3; d_gene: -; j_gene: TRBJ1-1; abundance: -; CDR3aa: CASSLHGNTEAFF; CDR3nt: TGTGCCAGCAGCCTCCACGGGAACACTGAAGCTTTCTTT
v_gene: TRBV5-4; d_gene: -; j_gene: TRBJ2-7; abundance: -; CDR3aa: CASSSGSAYEQYF; CDR3nt: TGTGCCAGCAGCTCCGGCTCGGCCTACGAGCAGTACTTC
v_gene: TRBV11-2; d_gene: -; j_gene: TRBJ2-1; abundance: -; CDR3aa: CASSLAGTRDFHNEQFF; CDR3nt: TGTGCCAGCAGCTTAGCAGGAACCCGGGACTTCCACAATGAGCAGTTCTTC
v_gene: TRBV4-1; d_gene: TRBD2; j_gene: TRBJ2-3; abundance: -; CDR3aa: CASSQAPSGAGDTQYF; CDR3nt: TGCGCCAGCAGCCAAGCCCCTAGCGGGGCAGGGGATACGCAGTATTTT
v_gene: TRBV7-9; d_gene: -; j_gene: TRBJ1-1; abundance: once; CDR3aa: CASSLGEGKAFF; CDR3nt: TGTGCCAGCAGCTTAGGGGAGGGGAAAGCTTTCTTT
v_gene: TRBV19; d_gene: -; j_gene: TRBJ1-6; abundance: -; CDR3aa: CASSTGTANSPLHF; CDR3nt: TGTGCCAGTAGTACCGGGACGGCCAATTCACCCCTCCACTTT
v_gene: TRBV4-1; d_gene: -; j_gene: TRBJ1-3; abundance: -; CDR3aa: CASSDHTSGNTIYF; CDR3nt: TGCGCCAGCAGCGATCACACCTCTGGAAACACCATATATTTT
v_gene: TRBV9; d_gene: TRBD2; j_gene: TRBJ2-7; abundance: -; CDR3aa: CASSVTSGGISEQYF; CDR3nt: TGTGCCAGCAGCGTCACTAGCGGGGGCATTAGTGAGCAGTACTTC
v_gene: TRBV28; d_gene: -; j_gene: TRBJ2-7; abundance: -; CDR3aa: CASSLTGVFYEQYF; CDR3nt: TGTGCCAGCAGTCTAACCGGGGTATTCTACGAGCAGTACTTC
v_gene: TRBV4-3; d_gene: -; j_gene: TRBJ1-1; abundance: -; CDR3aa: CASSQDRRTDTEAFF; CDR3nt: TGCGCCAGCAGCCAAGATCGGAGAACGGACACTGAAGCTTTCTTT
v_gene: TRBV6-2/TRBV6-3; d_gene: -; j_gene: TRBJ1-2; abundance: -; CDR3aa: CASSPVEMPNYGYTF; CDR3nt: TGTGCCAGCAGTCCCGTGGAGATGCCTAACTATGGCTACACCTTC
v_gene: TRBV7-8; d_gene: -; j_gene: TRBJ2-2; abundance: -; CDR3aa: CASSLGTGELFF; CDR3nt: TGTGCCAGCAGCCTGGGCACCGGGGAGCTGTTTTTT
v_gene: TRBV6-2/TRBV6-3; d_gene: -; j_gene: TRBJ1-6; abundance: once; CDR3aa: CASSIRTPPNSPLHF; CDR3nt: TGTGCCAGCAGTATCAGGACACCGCCCAATTCACCCCTCCACTTT
v_gene: TRBV7-3; d_gene: TRBD2; j_gene: TRBJ2-5; abundance: -; CDR3aa: CASSPGLAETQYF; CDR3nt: TGTGCCAGCAGCCCAGGACTAGCAGAGACCCAGTACTTC
v_gene: TRBV5-1; d_gene: -; j_gene: TRBJ1-2; abundance: few; CDR3aa: CASSSTEPAFSYTF; CDR3nt: TGCGCCAGCAGCTCGACCGAACCTGCCTTTAGCTACACCTTC
v_gene: TRBV21-1; d_gene: -; j_gene: TRBJ2-1; abundance: -; CDR3aa: CASTKGGHYSYNEQFF; CDR3nt: TGTGCCAGCACAAAGGGGGGACATTACTCCTACAATGAGCAGTTCTTC
v_gene: TRBV2; d_gene: -; j_gene: TRBJ2-7; abundance: -; CDR3aa: CASSGLNEQYF; CDR3nt: TGTGCCAGCTCAGGACTCAACGAGCAGTACTTC
v_gene: TRBV14; d_gene: -; j_gene: TRBJ1-4; abundance: once; CDR3aa: CASSPRAATNEKLFF; CDR3nt: TGTGCCAGCAGCCCCAGGGCCGCAACTAATGAAAAACTGTTTTTT
v_gene: TRBV2; d_gene: -; j_gene: TRBJ2-7; abundance: -; CDR3aa: CASSEGGGGYEQYF; CDR3nt: TGTGCCAGCAGTGAGGGAGGGGGCGGTTACGAGCAGTACTTC
v_gene: TRBV27; d_gene: -; j_gene: TRBJ2-7; abundance: -; CDR3aa: CASSFRGRSNEQYF; CDR3nt: TGTGCCAGCAGTTTCCGGGGGAGGTCCAACGAGCAGTACTTC
v_gene: TRBV27; d_gene: TRBD1; j_gene: TRBJ1-2; abundance: few; CDR3aa: CASWGTGVNYGYTF; CDR3nt: TGTGCCAGCTGGGGGACAGGGGTTAACTATGGCTACACCTTC
v_gene: TRBV30; d_gene: -; j_gene: TRBJ1-1; abundance: -; CDR3aa: CARGRPNTEAFF; CDR3nt: TGTGCCCGGGGACGGCCGAACACTGAAGCTTTCTTT
v_gene: TRBV6-5; d_gene: TRBD2; j_gene: TRBJ2-3; abundance: -; CDR3aa: CASTRGGGGADTQYF; CDR3nt: TGTGCCAGCACCCGAGGGGGCGGGGGGGCAGATACGCAGTATTTT
v_gene: TRBV18; d_gene: -; j_gene: TRBJ1-1; abundance: once; CDR3aa: CASSPGRMDERVTEAFF; CDR3nt: TGTGCCAGCTCACCAGGACGGATGGACGAACGGGTGACTGAAGCTTTCTTT
v_gene: TRBV5-1; d_gene: -; j_gene: TRBJ2-3; abundance: -; CDR3aa: CASSLEVGLGTDTQYF; CDR3nt: TGCGCCAGCAGCTTGGAAGTGGGGCTGGGCACAGATACGCAGTATTTT
v_gene: TRBV3-1/TRBV3-2; d_gene: -; j_gene: TRBJ1-2; abundance: -; CDR3aa: CASSQESGRYGYTF; CDR3nt: TGTGCCAGCAGCCAAGAAAGTGGGAGGTATGGCTACACCTTC
v_gene: TRBV3-1/TRBV3-2; d_gene: -; j_gene: TRBJ1-2; abundance: few; CDR3aa: CASSLGSGFGGYTF; CDR3nt: TGTGCCAGCAGCCTGGGGTCGGGGTTTGGTGGCTACACCTTC